The rows below give T cell receptor beta chains drawn from one sample of a study of blood T cell repertoires in COVID-19. TCRdb keeps only in-frame clones here, not all; method: immunoSEQ multiplex PCR. The top ten hold about 16% of the sample, which has around 93,000 clones, about 83% seen once. Sequenced sample: peripheral blood. These TCRs come from a human donor in a cohort sampled during active COVID-19. The CDR3 runs from the conserved cysteine through the conserved F or W. The order of the fields is V gene, J gene, clone size, D gene, CDR3 DNA, CDR3 protein. A D gene is named only where the DNA matches it firmly. The size field is filled for only some rows; it gives once, few, many or a size class.

TRBV7-8	TRBJ2-3	NA	TRBD2	TGTGCCAGCAGCGGAAGGCTAGCGGGGCTAAATACGCAGTATTTT	CASSGRLAGLNTQYF
TRBV9	TRBJ1-2	NA	TRBD1	TGTGCCAGCAGCGGACAGGGCAGCTATGGCTACACCTTC	CASSGQGSYGYTF
TRBV30	TRBJ2-7	few	TRBD1	TGTGCCTGGAGAACCACAGGGGGCTACGAGCAGTACTTC	CAWRTTGGYEQYF
TRBV30	TRBJ1-1	NA	NA	TGTGCCTGGAGGCGGGGGCGGTACACTGAAGCTTTCTTT	CAWRRGRYTEAFF
TRBV7-7	TRBJ2-1	NA	TRBD2	TGTGCTAGCAGCCCTGGGACTAGCGGGTACAATGAGCAGTTCTTC	CASSPGTSGYNEQFF
TRBV7-9	TRBJ2-5	once	NA	TGTGCCAGCAGCTTAGCGGGCGAGACCCAGTACTTC	CASSLAGETQYF
TRBV3-1/TRBV3-2	TRBJ2-1	NA	NA	TGTGCCAGCAGCCAAGGTGAAGCGCCGAGCTCCTACAATGAGCAGTTCTTC	CASSQGEAPSSYNEQFF
TRBV5-6	TRBJ2-4	NA	TRBD2	TGTGCCAGCAGCTTGGGCGTTAGCGGGAGAGATAGAAACATTCAGTACTTC	CASSLGVSGRDRNIQYF
TRBV9	TRBJ2-1	NA	TRBD2	TGTGCCAGCAGCTTGGCGGGGGGGCCTTACAATGAGCAGTTCTTC	CASSLAGGPYNEQFF
TRBV5-1	TRBJ2-1	NA	TRBD2	TGCGCCAGCGTAGCGGGGGGCTTATACAATGAGCAGTTCTTC	CASVAGGLYNEQFF
TRBV29-1	TRBJ2-5	few	NA	TGCAGCGGAGGGGGAGTAGAAGAGACCCAGTACTTC	CSGGGVEETQYF
TRBV4-3	TRBJ2-1	NA	NA	TGCGCCAGCAGCCAAGACCCACCACAGGGACAAGGGGCCTACAATGAGCAGTTCTTC	CASSQDPPQGQGAYNEQFF
TRBV7-9	TRBJ2-5	once	TRBD2	TGTGCCAGCAGCAGACTAGCGGGTCAAGAGACCCAGTACTTC	CASSRLAGQETQYF
TRBV4-2	TRBJ2-5	NA	NA	TGTGCCAGCAGCCAAGAGCGAGAGACCCAGTACTTC	CASSQERETQYF
TRBV9	TRBJ2-3	medium-sized	TRBD2	TGTGCCAGCAGTGGCAGCGGGGGTACCACAGATACGCAGTATTTT	CASSGSGGTTDTQYF
TRBV7-9	TRBJ2-7	once	TRBD1	TGTGCCATCGCGACAGGGGGTCCAGTCTACGAGCAGTACTTC	CAIATGGPVYEQYF
TRBV6-1	TRBJ1-1	NA	TRBD1	TGTGCCAGCAGTGAACCCTACAGGGGGCTGTGGGACACTGAAGCTTTCTTT	CASSEPYRGLWDTEAFF
TRBV29-1	TRBJ2-3	NA	TRBD1	TGCAGCGTTACCGGGACAGGGGCAGATACGCAGTATTTT	CSVTGTGADTQYF
TRBV28	TRBJ1-2	NA	NA	TGTGCCAGCAGTTTATCCGTTAACTATGGCTACACCTTC	CASSLSVNYGYTF
TRBV27	TRBJ1-1	NA	NA	TGTGCCAGCAGTTTGAGGGGGGGGCGGATTGAAGCTTTCTTT	CASSLRGGRIEAFF
TRBV25-1	TRBJ2-7	NA	NA	TGTGCCAGCTCGTTTGGGAGCTCCTACGAGCAGTACTTC	CASSFGSSYEQYF
TRBV25-1	TRBJ2-4	NA	TRBD1	TGTGCCAGCAACCCCCCGGGACAGGGTCTAGTAGCCAAAAACATTCAGTACTTC	CASNPPGQGLVAKNIQYF
TRBV14	TRBJ1-1	NA	TRBD1	TGTGCCAGCAGCCACAGACCGGGACAGGGGAACACTGAAGCTTTCTTT	CASSHRPGQGNTEAFF
TRBV28	TRBJ2-7	NA	NA	TGTGCCAGCAGCCTTATGACAGGCTCAACCTACGAGCAGTACTTC	CASSLMTGSTYEQYF
TRBV29-1	TRBJ2-7	NA	TRBD1	TGCAGCGTTGCGGGTGAATTGGGGACAGCTATCTACGAGCAGTACTTC	CSVAGELGTAIYEQYF
TRBV7-3	TRBJ2-1	NA	TRBD2	TGTGCCAGCAGCTTACGTAGCGGGAGGACCAGCTCCTACAATGAGCAGTTCTTC	CASSLRSGRTSSYNEQFF
TRBV6-2/TRBV6-3	TRBJ2-1	NA	TRBD2	TGTGCCAGCAGTCAACTAGCGGGGGGGCGTAGTGAGCAGTTCTTC	CASSQLAGGRSEQFF
TRBV7-9	TRBJ1-6	NA	TRBD1	TGTGCCAGCAGCTTTACAACAGGGGGTAAAGATAATTCACCCCTCCACTTT	CASSFTTGGKDNSPLHF
TRBV10-3	TRBJ1-5	NA	TRBD1	TGTGCCATCACTGCCCTGACAGGGTCCCCCTCGGCTAGCAATCAGCCCCAGCATTTT	CAITALTGSPSASNQPQHF
TRBV5-1	TRBJ1-2	NA	NA	TGCGCCAGCAGCTTGCTCGGGGACTATGGCTACACCTTC	CASSLLGDYGYTF
TRBV19	TRBJ1-2	NA	TRBD1	TGTGCCAGTAGTATTGGCGGTCCGACAGGGGCTAACTATGGCTACACCTTC	CASSIGGPTGANYGYTF
TRBV2	TRBJ2-3	once	TRBD1	TGTGCCAGCAGTGACCGGGACAGTCACACAGATACGCAGTATTTT	CASSDRDSHTDTQYF
TRBV4-3	TRBJ1-2	NA	TRBD1	TGCGCCAGCAGCCAAAGAACCTTTGACAGGGTCTATGGCTACACCTTC	CASSQRTFDRVYGYTF